This entry lists 5 T cell receptor beta chains sequenced from one sample in a study of graft-versus-host responses after intestinal transplantation. The antigens of these receptors remain unknown. The data were produced by immunoSEQ multiplex PCR, yet TCRdb's version contains in-frame clones alone and is incomplete. This sample has about 90,000 clones, with 90% to 95% found just once. The starting material was unstimulated CD8+ T cells sorted from spleen or lymph node cells, obtained before intestinal transplant. Source of these receptors: a human donor who received an intestinal transplant.

The V call is TRBV4-3, the J call TRBJ2-5; 8 positions agree with TRBD1. J was trimmed by 1 base and V by 0 bases; bases with no gene match: 4. The CDR3 length is 16 residues. From germline, CDR1 is LGHNA and CDR2 YSLEER. CDR3 in amino acids: CASSQDVGTGQETQYF. The CDR3 DNA reads as TGCGCCAGCAGCCAAGATGTCGGGACAGGCCAAGAGACCCAGTACTTC.

This chain joins TRBV29-1 and TRBJ1-1; 12 bases map to TRBD1. This CDR3 spans 14 amino acids. Unmatched junction bases numbered 3, after V lost 3 bases and J lost 4 bases. Germline CDR1 is SQVTM and CDR2 is ANQGSEA. CDR3 protein: CSVDEGQGATEAFF. In nucleotides, the CDR3 is TGCAGCGTTGATGAGGGACAGGGGGCCACTGAAGCTTTCTTT.

CDR3 loop: CASSLGGQGGNEQFF. For the CDR3, the DNA is TGTGCCAGCAGCTTAGGGGGACAGGGGGGGAATGAGCAGTTCTTC. V usage is TRBV11-1 and J usage is TRBJ2-1; TRBD1 matches 11 bases. The junction had 3 bases not matched to a gene; V was cut back by 1 base and J by 7 bases. The germline V gene has CDR1 SGHAT and CDR2 FQDESV (reference sequence). The CDR3 extends over 15 amino acids. The full variable domain, rest sourced from reference TRBV11-1 and TRBJ2-1, is EAEVAQSPRYKITEKSQAVAFWCDPISGHATLYWYRQILGQGPELLVQFQDESVVDDSQLPKDRFSAERLKGVDSTLKIQPAELGDSAMYLCASSLGGQGGNEQFFGPGTRLTVL.

The chain recombines TRBV6-1 with TRBJ1-5; the D gene is possibly TRBD1 (5 bases). Trimming took off 7 bases at V and 0 bases at J, with 13 bases between the two ends. The germline gives CDR1 MNHNS, CDR2 SASEGT. The CDR3 runs to 15 residues. The CDR3 bases are TGTGCCAGCAAAACAGGAGATTATAGCAATCAGCCCCAGCATTTT. Translating it yields CASKTGDYSNQPQHF.

The genes are TRBV7-2 and TRBJ1-1, with unresolved D. Germline V CDR1 and CDR2: SGHTA, FQGNSA. The CDR3 has 15 amino acids. Trimming removed 5 bases from V and 4 bases from J, with 17 bases in between. The CDR3 sequence: CASSHREGLATEAFF. The CDR3 DNA reads as TGTGCCAGCAGCCACCGGGAGGGCCTAGCCACTGAAGCTTTCTTT.